This T cell receptor (beta chain) was sequenced during a study of blood T cell repertoires in COVID-19. Across the study: Material from acute and convalescent COVID-19 was sourced from the United States, Italy and Spain.

Recruits, aged roughly 18 to 95 years, lived in 24 US areas. Self-reported history from a screening survey and questionnaire set each donor's cohort. All recovered Cohort 3 donors got two negative PCRs, got clearance, or saw symptom resolution. The method was immunoSEQ multiplex PCR; TCRdb's version includes in-frame clones alone and lacks a portion of them. This sample has about 300,000 clones, with over 75% found just once. Sequencing was done on a sample of PBMCs or T cells enriched from blood (not recorded which). This clonotype was obtained from a man aged 30 to 45 who had recovered from COVID-19.

The DNA for the CDR3 is TGTGCCAGCCGCACTTCTAACTTGAGGGAGCTGTTTTTT. This translates into CASRTSNLRELFF. The chain links TRBV6-5 to TRBJ2-2; D is unresolved. V was pared by 8 bases and J by 9 bases, with 16 bases between. This CDR3 comprises 13 residues. CDR1 and CDR2 (germline): MNHEY, SVGAGI.